Following are 29 T cell receptor beta chains from one sample sequenced in a study of cytomegalovirus exposure and HLA in healthy donors. PCR was performed using 60 Vbeta and 13 Jbeta primers. Generated by immunoSEQ multiplex PCR, the TCRdb table keeps only in-frame clones and is missing some. Of about 200,000 clones detected, approximately 82% appear once; the ten largest clones hold about 1.7%. The sample taken for sequencing was PBMCs. These receptors all stem from a woman aged 18 to 35 in good health and CMV-seronegative.

This clone appeared once. V and J are TRBV7-2 and TRBJ2-1, with 16 bases lining up with TRBD2. The CDR3 has 16 amino acids. The V gene's germline CDR1 is SGHTA and CDR2 FQGNSA. After removal of 8 bases from V and 9 bases from J, the junction contained 10 bases not matched to a gene. CDR3 DNA: TGTGCCAGCGTTCCCTCCGGGACTAGCGGGAGGGGTGAGCAGTTCTTC. The encoded protein is CASVPSGTSGRGEQFF.

The chain combines TRBV2 with TRBJ2-3, with D tentatively TRBD2 (6 bases). Germline CDR1 reads SNHLY; CDR2 reads FYNNEI. CDR3 length equals 19 residues. The V gene lost 4 bases and the J gene lost 0 bases, with 23 bases spanning the gap. The CDR3 reads CASSAEGTSPTFSTDTQYF. The CDR3 nucleotides are TGTGCCAGCAGTGCAGAGGGGACTTCCCCAACTTTTAGCACAGATACGCAGTATTTT.

The V gene is TRBV5-6, the J gene TRBJ1-5; a possible D gene is TRBD1 (6 bases). Trimming left V 0 bases short and J 6 bases short, with 13 bases between. Germline CDR1 SGHDT, CDR2 YYEEEE. This CDR3 is 15 amino acids long. Here the CDR3 DNA reads TGTGCCAGCAGCTTGGGGGACACGGCGGGTCAGCCCCAGCATTTT. Encoded protein: CASSLGDTAGQPQHF.

This chain joins TRBV29-1 and TRBJ1-2; 8 positions agree with TRBD1. This CDR3 is 12 amino acids long. Unmatched junction bases numbered 1, after V lost 4 bases and J lost 3 bases. CDR1 and CDR2 (germline): SQVTM, ANQGSEA. CDR3 sequence (DNA): TGCAGCGTTGCAGGGGGCGACTATGGCTACACCTTC. Translation gives CSVAGGDYGYTF. The full variable domain, with the rest looked up from reference TRBV29-1 and TRBJ1-2, is SAVISQKPSRDICQRGTSLTIQCQVDSQVTMMFWYRQQPGQSLTLIATANQGSEATYESGFVIDKFPISRPNLTFSTLTVSNMSPEDSSIYLCSVAGGDYGYTFGSGTRLTVV.

The chain has TRBV1 and TRBJ2-7; TRBD2, the table's D call, lacks a check against the DNA. TRBV1 is a listed pseudogene. This CDR3 contains 16 residues. CDR3: CTSSQDQGREGDEQYV. The CDR3, as DNA: TGCACCAGCAGCCAAGATCAGGGGCGGGAGGGCGACGAGCAGTACGTC.

V is TRBV7-8 and J is TRBJ2-6; possibly TRBD1 for D (6 bases). Germline values: CDR1 SGHVS, CDR2 FQNEAQ. The CDR3 loop spans 18 amino acids. V was cut by 6 bases and J by 0 bases, with 18 bases left in between. The CDR3 DNA reads as TGTGCCAGCAGGCACTTCTACCGGGACACCTCTGGGGCCAACGTCCTGACTTTC. It is translated as CASRHFYRDTSGANVLTF.

This rearrangement joins TRBV4-3 to TRBJ2-1; D perhaps matches TRBD2 (6 bases). V dropped 0 bases and J dropped 6 bases, with 15 bases sitting between them. This CDR3 comprises 16 residues. Germline-derived CDR1 and CDR2 are LGHNA and YSLEER. This CDR3 reads CASSQDRRPSVNEQFF. In nucleotides, the CDR3 is TGCGCCAGCAGCCAAGATCGAAGGCCTAGCGTCAATGAGCAGTTCTTC.

The rearrangement joins TRBV19 to TRBJ2-2; 9 nucleotides match TRBD2. Germline CDR1 reads LNHDA; CDR2 reads SQIVND (reference sequence). After removal of 0 bases from V and 0 bases from J, the junction contained 5 bases not matched to a gene. The CDR3 has 18 residues. The CDR3 DNA is TGTGCCAGTAGTATAGAGGGGCTAGCGGGACCGAACACCGGGGAGCTGTTTTTT. Its translation: CASSIEGLAGPNTGELFF.

The chain recombines TRBV18 with TRBJ1-5; a weak D match, TRBD1 (6 bases). Looked up from germline, CDR1 is KGHSH and CDR2 is LQKENI. V dropped 0 bases and J dropped 5 bases, with 11 bases sitting between them. The CDR3 is made up of 15 amino acids. The CDR3 region is CASSPPGAGDQPQHF. The CDR3 DNA reads as TGTGCCAGCTCACCACCGGGGGCAGGGGATCAGCCCCAGCATTTT.

The chain joins TRBV12-1 to TRBJ2-5; the DNA was not used to check the table's D call, TRBD2. TRBV12-1 is termed a pseudogene. CDR3 length equals 17 residues. For the CDR3, the DNA is TGTGCCAGCAGCCCCCATACTCGGAGGCTAGCGCAAGAGACCCAGTACTTC. It encodes CASSPHTRRLAQETQYF.

The V call is TRBV7-9, the J call TRBJ1-1; D not resolved. V lost 5 bases to trimming and J lost 7 bases, with 14 bases between them. The CDR3 runs to 13 residues. CDR1 is SEHNR, CDR2 FQNEAQ, per germline (reference sequence). CDR3 nucleotide sequence: TGTGCCAGCAGCAAACGAGGGTGGGGTGAAGCTTTCTTT. The encoded protein is CASSKRGWGEAFF.

The chain links TRBV19 to TRBJ2-5; D ambiguous. Germline CDR1 and CDR2: LNHDA and SQIVND (reference sequence). There are 13 residues in the CDR3. V shed 2 bases and J shed 5 bases, with 9 bases lying between them. The CDR3 is CASSIWAWETQYF. The CDR3, as DNA: TGTGCCAGTAGTATATGGGCATGGGAGACCCAGTACTTC. Full variable domain (remainder filled in from reference TRBV19 and TRBJ2-5): DGGITQSPKYLFRKEGQNVTLSCEQNLNHDAMYWYRQDPGQGLRLIYYSQIVNDFQKGDIAEGYSVSREKKESFPLTVTSAQKNPTAFYLCASSIWAWETQYFGPGTRLLVL.

The chain joins TRBV4-1 to TRBJ1-5, with TRBD1 identical over 8 bases. CDR3 length: 15 residues. Per the germline V gene, CDR1 is MGHRA and CDR2 is YSYEKL. V lost 5 bases, J lost 6 bases, and 9 bases stayed unmatched. This CDR3 is CASSMSQGVGQPQHF. The CDR3 DNA reads TGCGCCAGCAGCATGTCACAGGGGGTTGGTCAGCCCCAGCATTTT.

The J gene is TRBJ2-5, the V gene TRBV5-6, with TRBD2 as a possible D gene (6 bases). The assigned J gene may be wrong: the sequence end matches TRBJ2-7 better. Germline CDR1 is SGHDT and CDR2 is YYEEEE. The CDR3 loop spans 17 amino acids. The DNA for the CDR3 is TGTGCCAGCAGCCACCGGGGGAACGGTCCTACTCCCTACGAGCAGTACTTC. Translating gives CASSHRGNGPTPYEQYF.

V gene TRBV10-3 combines with J gene TRBJ1-1; 7 nucleotides match TRBD1. V dropped 6 bases and J dropped 4; count of bases not matched to a gene: 8. The CDR3 has 14 residues. Germline V gives CDR1 ENHRY, CDR2 SYGVKD. The CDR3 is CAISTGAGGTEAFF. The CDR3 bases are TGTGCCATCAGCACAGGGGCCGGCGGCACTGAAGCTTTCTTT.

This sequence joins TRBV2 and TRBJ2-7; D possibly corresponds to TRBD2 (5 bases). This CDR3 region has 12 residues. V was trimmed by 3 bases and J by 9 bases, leaving 12 bases between them. CDR1 is SNHLY, CDR2 FYNNEI, per germline. The CDR3 DNA reads as TGTGCCAGCAGTGACAGTAGCGTGGGGCAGTACTTC. This translates into CASSDSSVGQYF.

This rearrangement joins TRBV4-1 to TRBJ2-4, with 7 bases matching TRBD1. Per the germline V gene, CDR1 is MGHRA and CDR2 is YSYEKL. The length of the CDR3 is 15 residues. The V segment lost 3 bases and the J segment 1 base; nucleotides outside the gene matches: 3. The CDR3 DNA is TGCGCCAGCAGCCACGACAGGGAGGCCAAAAACATTCAGTACTTC. Residues: CASSHDREAKNIQYF.

Here the CDR3 DNA reads TGTGCCAGCAGTTACTCGGTGGGAACTTCGGGGGAGCAGTACTTC. This codes for CASSYSVGTSGEQYF. This sequence joins TRBV6-5 and TRBJ2-7; D is perhaps TRBD2 (5 bases). Trimming removed 0 bases from V and 7 bases from J, with 16 bases in between. Germline V CDR1 and CDR2: MNHEY, SVGAGI. The CDR3 contains 15 residues.

V is TRBV28 and J is TRBJ1-5; 10 positions agree with TRBD1. The J segment lost 4 bases and the V segment lost 6 bases, leaving 6 bases of the junction unmatched. The CDR3 extends over 15 amino acids. From germline, CDR1 is MDHEN and CDR2 SYDVKM. The CDR3 sequence: CASSLGTGVNQPQHF. The CDR3 DNA sequence: TGTGCCAGCAGCCTGGGGACAGGGGTTAATCAGCCCCAGCATTTT.

The chain joins TRBV10-3 to TRBJ1-3, with D uncertain. This CDR3 comprises 14 residues. V lost 6 bases and J lost 0, with 9 bases in between. Germline loops: CDR1 ENHRY, CDR2 SYGVKD. CDR3 in amino acids: CAIRGDTSGNTIYF. The CDR3 coding sequence is TGTGCCATCAGGGGTGACACCTCTGGAAACACCATATATTTT.

CDR3 DNA sequence: TGTGCCAGCAGTTACTCGAGGCAGGGGATCTACGAGCAGTACGTC. Amino acid sequence: CASSYSRQGIYEQYV. The chain links TRBV6-5 to TRBJ2-7; possibly TRBD1 for D (6 bases). Per germline, CDR1 MNHEY and CDR2 SVGAGI. This CDR3 is 15 amino acids long. Between the trimmed V and J ends, which lost 0 bases and 3 bases, there was a span of 12 bases.

The V call is TRBV14, the J call TRBJ2-7, with D uncertain. CDR3 size: 13 residues. Germline lookup yields CDR1 SGHDN and CDR2 FVKESK. Trimming left V 1 base short and J 4 bases short, with 8 bases between. The CDR3 is CASSQGRLYEQYF. Written as DNA, the CDR3 is TGTGCCAGCAGCCAAGGCAGGCTTTACGAGCAGTACTTC.

This clone was recorded only once. The V call is TRBV15, the J call TRBJ1-5, with D possibly TRBD1 on 5 matching bases. Trimming took off 3 bases at V and 0 bases at J, with 9 bases between the two ends. The CDR3 contains 15 residues. Looked up from germline, CDR1 is LNHNV and CDR2 is YYDKDF (reference sequence). CDR3 bases: TGTGCCACCAGCAGGGAGACAGTTAGCAATCAGCCCCAGCATTTT. It yields the protein CATSRETVSNQPQHF.

J is TRBJ2-7 and V is TRBV27; TRBD2 matches 13 bases. The CDR3 spans 16 residues. The V gene's germline CDR1 is MNHEY and CDR2 SMNVEV (reference sequence). The V segment lost 8 bases and the J segment 4 bases; nucleotides outside the gene matches: 11. For the CDR3, the DNA is TGTGCCAGCGTCGCAGTAGGACTAGCGGGAGATTACGAGCAGTACTTC. Translated, it gives CASVAVGLAGDYEQYF.

This clone was seen more than once but under ten times. The V and J genes are TRBV4-3 and TRBJ1-3, with 8 bases matching TRBD1. The CDR3 has 16 amino acids. V trimming: 0 bases; J trimming: 3 bases; junction bases outside the gene matches: 4. Per the germline V gene, CDR1 is LGHNA and CDR2 is YSLEER. CDR3 DNA sequence: TGCGCCAGCAGCCAAGATCGCAGGGGGCTTGGAAACACCATATATTTT. Translating it yields CASSQDRRGLGNTIYF.

This sequence joins TRBV11-3 and TRBJ2-1; TRBD2 agrees at 8 bases. The length of the CDR3 is 14 residues. The germline V gene encodes CDR1 SGHNT and CDR2 YENEEA. The V gene end was trimmed by 2 bases and the J gene end by 7 bases; junction bases not matched to a gene: 4. In nucleotides, the CDR3 is TGTGCCAGCAGCTTACTCACTAGCGGTAATGAGCAGTTCTTC. It yields the protein CASSLLTSGNEQFF.

The V call is TRBV5-1, the J call TRBJ2-1; D might be TRBD1 (5 bases). This CDR3 region has 14 residues. V shed 4 bases and J shed 9 bases, with 17 bases lying between them. CDR1 SGHRS and CDR2 YFSETQ come from the germline V gene. The DNA of the CDR3 is TGCGCCAGCAGCCAAGACACGGACAAGGCTGAGCAGTTCTTC. Residues: CASSQDTDKAEQFF. The full variable domain, with the rest looked up from reference TRBV5-1 and TRBJ2-1, is KAGVTQTPRYLIKTRGQQVTLSCSPISGHRSVSWYQQTPGQGLQFLFEYFSETQRNKGNFPGRFSGRQFSNSRSEMNVSTLELGDSALYLCASSQDTDKAEQFFGPGTRLTVL.

The V and J genes are TRBV5-1 and TRBJ2-3; TRBD2 matches 11 bases. CDR3 size: 14 residues. Germline loops: CDR1 SGHRS, CDR2 YFSETQ. The V and J ends lost 4 bases and 4 bases, in that order; junction bases with no gene match: 2. The CDR3 DNA reads as TGCGCCAGCAGCGTACTAGCGGGGGCAGATACGCAGTATTTT. This sequence encodes CASSVLAGADTQYF. The whole variable domain, remainder taken from reference TRBV5-1 and TRBJ2-3, is KAGVTQTPRYLIKTRGQQVTLSCSPISGHRSVSWYQQTPGQGLQFLFEYFSETQRNKGNFPGRFSGRQFSNSRSEMNVSTLELGDSALYLCASSVLAGADTQYFGPGTRLTVL.

The chain combines TRBV7-9 with TRBJ1-4; no definite D call. The CDR3 spans 14 residues. Trimming pared 5 bases from V and 0 bases from J, leaving 7 bases between. CDR1 is SEHNR and CDR2 is FQNEAQ in the germline V gene (reference sequence). The CDR3 DNA is TGTGCCAGCAGCCTCGGGACAACTAATGAAAAACTGTTTTTT. It yields the protein CASSLGTTNEKLFF.